This TCR beta chain was profiled in a study of blood T cell repertoires in COVID-19 (dated by TCRdb to about 2020). Turning to the overall study: Collaborator samples came from the United States, Italy and Spain and covered acute and convalescent phases of COVID-19. The material from the prospective study consisted of cDNA or gDNA derived from T cells, B-cell-depleted T cells, or PBMCs. Subjects who had been exposed to COVID-19, were actively infected with it, or had recovered from it provided the deeply sampled blood TCRbeta repertoires that made up the dataset. A freely available public database, intended as a resource for researchers studying the immune response to SARS-CoV-2, is where the repertoires were released. The samples were drawn from the first 160 participants of the ongoing ImmuneRACE study and from 1,254 subjects provided by 6 global collaborators. A de-identified subject ID, COVID-19 status, age in years and sex were almost always included in the sample metadata. Where HLA class I and class II types were available, the types were taken from metadata supplied by the sample provider, not from assay-based typing.

The immunoSEQ Assay, a bias-controlled multiplex PCR, was used to amplify TCRbeta CDR3 regions from genomic DNA. The original pipeline was this. Within the assay, amplification of reference gene primers was used to estimate how many nucleated cells each sample contained. To quantify the absolute abundance of each unique TCRbeta CDR3 rearrangement, sequence reads were collapsed and filtered. Productive Simpson clonality was computed per sample as the square root of Simpson's diversity index over productive rearrangements. Held by TCRdb, this immuneACCESS table contains in-frame sequences only and omits some clones. Under half of the omission traces to an unresolved V gene where checked; the cause of the rest is unknown. That table is the source of V, J and clone size, and D and trimming were worked out from the DNA. The sample table holds around 290,000 clones, of which roughly 90% were seen once. Clones ranked in the top ten supply 1.1% of the sample.

Enrolling through a virtual design, the prospective study's participants ranged in age from roughly 18 to 95 years and lived across some 22 United States geographic areas. Cohort assignment in the prospective study relied on participant-reported clinical history from a screening survey and a study questionnaire. Recovered participants in ImmuneRACE Cohort 3 were defined by two consecutive negative NP/OP PCR tests, clearance by a healthcare professional, or resolution of symptoms. Mobile phlebotomists in the prospective study collected whole blood, serum and a nasopharyngeal or oropharyngeal swab from every participant. Participants in the prospective study had the option to provide additional blood draws and questionnaires over a roughly two-month period. Before DNA extraction, prospective study blood samples were shipped either frozen or at room temperature. A distance of 6 bases separates the germline ends of V and J, which lose 2 bases and 4 bases respectively. The germline V gene (reference sequence) provides CDR1 GTSNPN and CDR2 SVGIG. Taken from cysteine to phenylalanine, the CDR3 has 12 residues. Only the CDR3 DNA is retained, 36 bases long and in frame from the first base.

General conclusions and limits of the study: How much clinical and demographic metadata was included differed by source and by participant, and the metadata was provided uncurated.

The sample holds a few counts of this clone. Which antigen it targets is not known. It has no much larger one-base neighbor in the sample; base qualities were not kept. This receptor was identified in a woman aged 25 to 39 who had recovered from COVID-19. The sequence links TRBV30 to TRBJ1-3, with the identity of the D gene unclear. The sequencing input was PBMCs or T cells enriched from blood (not recorded which). CDR3 sequence: CAWSYQGNTIYF. The DNA reads as follows: TGTGCCTGGAGTTATCAGGGAAACACCATATATTTT.